The entry that follows covers one T cell receptor (beta chain) sequence. Clones were sequenced by immunoSEQ multiplex PCR, and TCRdb holds only the in-frame ones, with some missing. The sample consists of 150,000 to 200,000 clones, 86% of them appearing once. The data are from a study of blood T cell repertoires in COVID-19. Study details: In each case, the material was cDNA or gDNA derived from T cells, B-cell-depleted T cells, or PBMCs.

Per the germline V gene, CDR1 is ENHRY and CDR2 is SYGVKD. The CDR3 sequence is 15 residues long. Trimming left V 0 bases short and J 6 bases short, with 12 bases between. Sequencing was performed on PBMCs or T cells enriched from blood (not recorded which). The gene calls are TRBV10-3 and TRBJ1-5, with D possibly TRBD1 on 6 matching bases. This TCR derives from a woman between 40 and 50 years old in a cohort exposed to, infected with or recovered from COVID-19 (not recorded which). CDR3 sequence: CAISESGTQPQPQHF. The CDR3 DNA sequence: TGTGCCATCAGTGAGTCCGGGACACAACCTCAGCCCCAGCATTTT.